Below, 4 T cell receptor beta chains from the same sample are listed, as sequenced in a study of OX40 agonist ivuxolimab in advanced cancers. Sequencing used immunoSEQ multiplex PCR; TCRdb keeps in-frame clones, though not all of them. The sample lists tens of thousands of clones, 84% seen once, with less than 0.85% in the top ten. The sequencing used CD4+ or CD8+ T cells sorted from blood, collected in a trial of the OX40 agonist ivuxolimab. These receptors originate from an adult with an advanced solid tumor such as melanoma, head and neck, liver or kidney cancer.

This chain connects TRBV15 to TRBJ2-6, with D possibly matching TRBD2 (5 bases). Trimming stripped 1 base from V and 4 bases from J, with 5 bases between. CDR3 size: 14 residues. Germline V gene lookup returns CDR1 LNHNV and CDR2 YYDKDF (reference sequence). CDR3 in amino acids: CATSRGEGANVLTF. CDR3 bases: TGTGCCACCAGCAGAGGGGAGGGGGCCAACGTCCTGACTTTC.

The chain carries TRBV7-3 and TRBJ2-7, with D possibly TRBD2 on 6 matching bases. There are 15 residues in the CDR3. V was pared by 4 bases and J by 1 base, with 14 bases between. CDR1 and CDR2 from the germline V gene are SGHTA and FQGTGA. The CDR3 nucleotides are TGTGCCAGCAGCTCCCAGGGAGGAGGGTCCTACGAGCAGTACTTC. Its translation: CASSSQGGGSYEQYF. The variable domain in full, completed from reference TRBV7-3 and TRBJ2-7, reads GAGVSQTPSNKVTEKGKYVELRCDPISGHTALYWYRQSLGQGPEFLIYFQGTGAADDSGLPNDRFFAVRPEGSVSTLKIQRTERGDSAVYLCASSSQGGGSYEQYFGPGTRLTVT.

The CDR3 DNA reads TGCGCCAGCAGTGGCGGTAGCCTAAGAAGGACCCAGTACTTC. Its protein is CASSGGSLRRTQYF. The chain joins TRBV10-2 to TRBJ2-5; D not certain. The length of the CDR3 is 14 residues. The V gene's germline CDR1 is WSHSY and CDR2 SAAADI. Deletions cut 4 bases from V and 7 bases from J, with 16 bases between.

The chain is built from TRBV7-9 and TRBJ2-2; D is ambiguous. The CDR3 runs to 14 residues. Trimming cost V 5 bases and J 2 bases, with 9 bases left between them. The germline V gene has CDR1 SEHNR and CDR2 FQNEAQ (reference sequence). CDR3 residues: CASSRIGNTGELFF. For the CDR3, the DNA is TGTGCCAGCAGCAGGATCGGAAACACCGGGGAGCTGTTTTTT.